This T cell receptor beta chain is from a study of cytomegalovirus exposure and HLA in healthy donors. Study details: The same platform was used for the roughly 120 validation repertoires as for the roughly 670 first-cohort repertoires, as reported in a later analysis. Broader study findings: Many donors shared some public TCRs, even though most TCR sequences were rare. More than 150 TCR beta chains were listed as cytomegalovirus-associated. In vitro data verified three CMV-associated chains as specific for CMV antigens.

As concerns this clone: Its antigen is not identified.

This table comes from immunoSEQ multiplex PCR, and its TCRdb copy is limited to in-frame clones, with some not included. The sample yields more than 150,000 clones, more than 65% seen once. The source is a woman aged 18-29 years in good health and CMV-seropositive. The sequencing input was PBMCs.

CDR3 DNA: TGTGCCAGTTGGGTCGGCGGCCCCTCCTACGAGCAGTACTTC. Translating gives CASWVGGPSYEQYF. The chain recombines TRBV6-6 with TRBJ2-7; unclear D gene. From germline, CDR1 is MNHNY and CDR2 SVGAGI (reference sequence). The CDR3 consists of 14 residues. The V and J ends lost 9 bases and 0 bases respectively, with 15 bases between them.